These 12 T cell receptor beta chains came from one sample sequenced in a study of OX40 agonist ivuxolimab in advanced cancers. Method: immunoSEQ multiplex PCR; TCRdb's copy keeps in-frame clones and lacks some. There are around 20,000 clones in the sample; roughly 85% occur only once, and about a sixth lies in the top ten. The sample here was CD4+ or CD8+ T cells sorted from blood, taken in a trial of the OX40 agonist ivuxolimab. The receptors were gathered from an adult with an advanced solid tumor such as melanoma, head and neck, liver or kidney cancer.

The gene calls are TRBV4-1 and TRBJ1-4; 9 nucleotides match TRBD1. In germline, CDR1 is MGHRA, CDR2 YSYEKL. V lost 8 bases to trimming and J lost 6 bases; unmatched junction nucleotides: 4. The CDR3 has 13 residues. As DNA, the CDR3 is TGCGCCAGCTGCCGGGACAGGGATGAAAAACTGTTTTTT. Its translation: CASCRDRDEKLFF.

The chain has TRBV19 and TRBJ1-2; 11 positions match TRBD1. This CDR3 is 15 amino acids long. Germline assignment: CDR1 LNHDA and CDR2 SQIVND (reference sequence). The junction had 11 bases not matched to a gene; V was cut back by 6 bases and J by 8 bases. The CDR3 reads CASRPPGQGVGGYTF. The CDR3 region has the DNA TGTGCCAGTAGGCCCCCGGGACAGGGGGTTGGCGGCTACACCTTC. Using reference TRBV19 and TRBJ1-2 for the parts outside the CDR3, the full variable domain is DGGITQSPKYLFRKEGQNVTLSCEQNLNHDAMYWYRQDPGQGLRLIYYSQIVNDFQKGDIAEGYSVSREKKESFPLTVTSAQKNPTAFYLCASRPPGQGVGGYTFGSGTRLTVV.

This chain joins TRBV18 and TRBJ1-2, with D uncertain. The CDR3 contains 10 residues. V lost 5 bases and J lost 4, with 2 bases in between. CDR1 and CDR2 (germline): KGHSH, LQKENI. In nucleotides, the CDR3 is TGTGCCAGCTCAGGCTATGGCTACACCTTC. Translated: CASSGYGYTF.

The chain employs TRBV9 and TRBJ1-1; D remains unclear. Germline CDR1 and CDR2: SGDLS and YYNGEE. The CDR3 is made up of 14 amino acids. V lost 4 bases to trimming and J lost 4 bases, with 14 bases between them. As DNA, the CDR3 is TGTGCCAGCAGCCCTTCGGGTCAATCCACTGAAGCTTTCTTT. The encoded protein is CASSPSGQSTEAFF.

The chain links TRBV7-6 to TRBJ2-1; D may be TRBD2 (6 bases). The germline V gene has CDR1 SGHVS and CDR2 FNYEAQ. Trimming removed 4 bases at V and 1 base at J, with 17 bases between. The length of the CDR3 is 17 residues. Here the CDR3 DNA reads TGTGCCAGCAGCTCCGGACTATCTGTTCGTTCCTACAATGAGCAGTTCTTC. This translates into CASSSGLSVRSYNEQFF.

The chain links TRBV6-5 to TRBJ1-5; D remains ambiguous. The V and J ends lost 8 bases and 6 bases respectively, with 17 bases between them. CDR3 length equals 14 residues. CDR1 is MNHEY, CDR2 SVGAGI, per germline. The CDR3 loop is CASGSWSGIQPQHF. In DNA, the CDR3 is TGTGCCAGCGGCTCCTGGAGTGGTATTCAGCCCCAGCATTTT.

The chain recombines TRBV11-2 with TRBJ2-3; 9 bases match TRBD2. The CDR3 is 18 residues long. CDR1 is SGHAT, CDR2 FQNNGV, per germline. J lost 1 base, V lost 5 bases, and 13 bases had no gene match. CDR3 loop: CASSRYQHASGGTDTQYF. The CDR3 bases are TGTGCCAGCAGCCGATACCAGCACGCTAGCGGGGGCACAGATACGCAGTATTTT.

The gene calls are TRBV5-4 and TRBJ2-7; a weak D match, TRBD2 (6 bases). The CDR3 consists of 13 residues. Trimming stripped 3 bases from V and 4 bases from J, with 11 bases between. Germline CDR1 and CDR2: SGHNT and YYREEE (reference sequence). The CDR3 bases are TGTGCCAGCAGCTCCAAGACTAGTTACGAGCAGTACTTC. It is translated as CASSSKTSYEQYF.

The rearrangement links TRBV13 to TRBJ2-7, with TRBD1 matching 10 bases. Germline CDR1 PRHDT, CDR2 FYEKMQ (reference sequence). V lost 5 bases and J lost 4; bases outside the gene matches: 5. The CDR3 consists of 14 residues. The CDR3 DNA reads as TGTGCCAGCAGCCCCCGGGACAGGGGATACGAGCAGTACTTC. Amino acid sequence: CASSPRDRGYEQYF.

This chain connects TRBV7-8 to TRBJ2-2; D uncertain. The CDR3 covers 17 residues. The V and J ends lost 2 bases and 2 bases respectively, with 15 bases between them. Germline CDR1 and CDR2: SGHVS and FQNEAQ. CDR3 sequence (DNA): TGTGCCAGCAGCTTAATTCAAGGAGTGCTTAACACCGGGGAGCTGTTTTTT. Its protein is CASSLIQGVLNTGELFF.

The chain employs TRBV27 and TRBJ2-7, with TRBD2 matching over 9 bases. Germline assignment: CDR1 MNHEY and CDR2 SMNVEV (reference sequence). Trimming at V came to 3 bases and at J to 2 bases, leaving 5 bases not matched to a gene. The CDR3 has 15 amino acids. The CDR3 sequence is CASSFAVAGAYEQYF. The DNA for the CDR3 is TGTGCCAGCAGTTTCGCCGTAGCGGGAGCCTACGAGCAGTACTTC.

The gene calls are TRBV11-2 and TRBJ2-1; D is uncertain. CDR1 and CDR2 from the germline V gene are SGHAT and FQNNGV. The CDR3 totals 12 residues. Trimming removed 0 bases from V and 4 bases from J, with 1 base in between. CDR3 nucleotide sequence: TGTGCCAGCAGCTTAGAGTACAATGAGCAGTTCTTC. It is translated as CASSLEYNEQFF.